The sequence of this TCR beta chain was determined in a study of cytomegalovirus exposure and HLA in healthy donors. 13 Jbeta primers and 60 Vbeta primers were used for the PCR. In the original workflow: Tens of millions of unique TCR beta chains, roughly 11 million of them shared, were counted by a later analysis. TCRdb's table, derived via immunoSEQ multiplex PCR, lists solely in-frame clones and lacks some. V and J calls and clone size are as listed in that table; D and trimming were resolved from the DNA. The sample consists of about 130,000 clones, 78% of them appearing once. As for this clone: Its antigen is unidentified.

Notes on the study in general: Later analysis reportedly placed an Asian-associated ancestry cluster below the roughly 700-donor mean in N-insertions. A later analysis revealed that TCR association rates differed between HLA loci, peaking at DRB1 and bottoming out at HLA-C. In an earlier analysis, productive rearrangement rates for most beta V segments clustered near 87% or 30%.

The ends were cut back, 6 bases at V and 2 bases at J, with 8 bases in the middle. This CDR3 comprises 12 residues. The germline V gene encodes CDR1 SGHAT and CDR2 FQNNGV. The chain links TRBV11-2 to TRBJ2-7, with TRBD2 as a possible D gene (7 bases). What was sequenced was PBMCs. This TCR came from a woman aged 40 to 49 in good health and CMV-seronegative. DNA of the CDR3: TGTGCCAGCAGGGGGGGGCCCTACGAGCAGTACTTC. It yields the protein CASRGGPYEQYF.